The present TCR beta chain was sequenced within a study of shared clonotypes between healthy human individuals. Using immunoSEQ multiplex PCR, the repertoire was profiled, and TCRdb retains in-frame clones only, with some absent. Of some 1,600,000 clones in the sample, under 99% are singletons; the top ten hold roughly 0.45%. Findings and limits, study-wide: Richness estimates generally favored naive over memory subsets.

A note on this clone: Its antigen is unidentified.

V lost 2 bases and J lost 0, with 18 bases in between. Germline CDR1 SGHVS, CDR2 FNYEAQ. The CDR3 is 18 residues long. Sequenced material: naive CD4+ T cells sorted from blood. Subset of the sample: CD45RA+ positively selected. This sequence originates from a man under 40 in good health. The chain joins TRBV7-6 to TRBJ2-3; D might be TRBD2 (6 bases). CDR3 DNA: TGTGCCAGCAGCTTATTCGGCCCTAGCGCATCTAGCACAGATACGCAGTATTTT. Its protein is CASSLFGPSASSTDTQYF.